The rows below give T cell receptor beta chains drawn from one sample of a study of molecular identifiers for immune sequencing clone quantification. TCRdb recomputed calls from the PCR reads with MiXCR, one row per CDR3 protein. The sample contains about half a million distinct CDR3 sequences, about a fifth of which appear only once. The specimen sequenced was naive CD8+ T cells from blood, with Jurkat cell RNA spiked in. The receptors here all came from a human donor in good health. Some libraries in this study had Jurkat cell RNA spiked in. The CDR3 runs from the conserved cysteine through the conserved F or W. The order of the fields is CDR3 DNA, CDR3 protein, clone size, J gene, V gene, D gene. D genes are given only for firm matches. Rows give clone size only sometimes, using once, few, many, or a class for an expanded clone.

DNA: TGTGCCAGCAGTTCCAGATTAAACGGACAGGGCTCACCCTACGAGCAGTACTTC; CDR3: CASSSRLNGQGSPYEQYF; size: few; J: TRBJ2-7; V: TRBV27; D: TRBD1
DNA: TGTGCCAGCAGTCTGACAGTGGAAGTAGGAAATCAGCCCCAGCATTTT; CDR3: CASSLTVEVGNQPQHF; size: NA; J: TRBJ1-5; V: TRBV2; D: NA
DNA: TGTGCCAGCGCCGCCCCGACGGAAGAGACCCAGTACTTC; CDR3: CASAAPTEETQYF; size: few; J: TRBJ2-5; V: TRBV12-3/TRBV12-4; D: NA
DNA: TGTGCCAGCAGTTTCGCCGGCGAGACCCAGTACTTC; CDR3: CASSFAGETQYF; size: few; J: TRBJ2-5; V: TRBV12-3/TRBV12-4; D: NA
DNA: TGTGCCAGTAGTATGGAAGGCGGGACCTACGAGCAGTACTTC; CDR3: CASSMEGGTYEQYF; size: many; J: TRBJ2-7; V: TRBV19; D: NA
DNA: TGTGCCAGCAGCCATGACTTAAATTACAATGAGCAGTTCTTC; CDR3: CASSHDLNYNEQFF; size: NA; J: TRBJ2-1; V: TRBV3-1; D: NA
DNA: TGTGCCAGCAGTTTACCTCCGGGGGCTATCGACGAGCAGTACTTC; CDR3: CASSLPPGAIDEQYF; size: many; J: TRBJ2-7; V: TRBV28; D: NA
DNA: TGTGCCAGCAGCTTAGGACAGACCGGGGAGCTGTTTTTT; CDR3: CASSLGQTGELFF; size: many; J: TRBJ2-2; V: TRBV7-7; D: NA
DNA: TGCGCCAGCAGCTTGGTTGCGGGACAGGGTCACGGCTACACCTTC; CDR3: CASSLVAGQGHGYTF; size: few; J: TRBJ1-2; V: TRBV5-1; D: TRBD1
DNA: TGCGCCAGCACCCGGGACAGGGGTGCCGGGGAGCTGTTTTTT; CDR3: CASTRDRGAGELFF; size: many; J: TRBJ2-2; V: TRBV5-1; D: TRBD1
DNA: TGTGCCAGCAGCGCTGGTGCCGGAATTTACGAGCAGTACTTC; CDR3: CASSAGAGIYEQYF; size: many; J: TRBJ2-7; V: TRBV5-5; D: NA
DNA: TGTGCCAGCAGCTTAAGGGGACAGGAAGAGACCCAGTACTTC; CDR3: CASSLRGQEETQYF; size: many; J: TRBJ2-5; V: TRBV7-9; D: TRBD1
DNA: TGTGCCAGCAGATTAGCGGGAAGAATTGCTTCCGGCACAGATACGCAGTATTTT; CDR3: CASRLAGRIASGTDTQYF; size: many; J: TRBJ2-3; V: TRBV6-5; D: TRBD2
DNA: TGTGCCAGCAGTTTTGGCCTAGCGGGTGGAACGCAGTATTTT; CDR3: CASSFGLAGGTQYF; size: few; J: TRBJ2-3; V: TRBV27; D: TRBD2
DNA: TGTGCCAGCAGCGCCCAGGGGTACACTGAAGCTTTCTTT; CDR3: CASSAQGYTEAFF; size: few; J: TRBJ1-1; V: TRBV7-9; D: NA
DNA: TGCAGTGCTAGTCCTTGGAGGGGGGGGATGGACATTCGGTACTTC; CDR3: CSASPWRGGMDIRYF; size: NA; J: TRBJ2-4; V: TRBV20-1; D: NA
DNA: TGTGCCAGCAGCGCAGGAGAGACTGAAGCTTTCTTT; CDR3: CASSAGETEAFF; size: many; J: TRBJ1-1; V: TRBV7-9; D: NA